The entry below gives a single T cell receptor beta chain sequence along with its context. These data come from a study of shared clonotypes between healthy human individuals. The data were produced by immunoSEQ multiplex PCR, yet TCRdb's version contains in-frame clones alone and is incomplete. The sample carries about 980,000 clones, around three quarters recorded once. The CDR3 spans 19 residues. The germline gives CDR1 GTSNPN, CDR2 SVGIG (reference sequence). With 0 bases clipped from V and 1 base from J, the junction kept 13 bases outside the gene matches. This receptor was obtained from a man between 18 and 29 years old in good health. Source material: memory CD4+ T cells sorted from blood. Subset indicated: CD45RA-negative fraction. This sequence joins TRBV30 and TRBJ2-3; TRBD2 matches at 10 bases. In DNA, the CDR3 is TGTGCCTGGAGTGTAGGTTTGGTAGCGGGGGGCCGGGGCACAGATACGCAGTATTTT. Translation gives CAWSVGLVAGGRGTDTQYF.